A selection of T cell receptor beta chains follows, all from one sample in a study of cytomegalovirus exposure and HLA in healthy donors. Only in-frame clones appear in the TCRdb table, and some are missing; sequencing was by immunoSEQ multiplex PCR. The data hold about 110,000 clones, with approximately 88% observed a single time. The sequenced sample was PBMCs. Receptor source: a woman in her twenties or thirties in good health and CMV-seropositive. CDR3s include the opening cysteine and the closing phenylalanine or tryptophan. The D gene is left open where the match is weak. Expanded clones are given a class, and other clones once, few, many or no size at all.

>TRBJ1-2|TRBV13|NA|TRBD1
TGTGCCAGCAGCTTAGCTTCTGGACAGGGGTTGCGTGGCTACACCTTC
CASSLASGQGLRGYTF
>TRBJ1-2|TRBV7-9|NA|TRBD1
TGTGCCAGCAGCTTAGAGGGACAGGGGTCCGGCTACACCTTC
CASSLEGQGSGYTF
>TRBJ2-1|TRBV7-7|NA|NA
TGTGCCAGCAGCTTAAGTTTCAGGGAAATGCATGAGCAGTTCTTC
CASSLSFREMHEQFF
>TRBJ2-4|TRBV2|NA|TRBD1
TGTGCCAGCAATTTCCGGGACAGCAAAAACATTCAGTACTTC
CASNFRDSKNIQYF
>TRBJ2-3|TRBV11-2|NA|NA
TGTGCCAGCAGCTCAATGGATACGCAGTATTTT
CASSSMDTQYF
>TRBJ2-7|TRBV4-3|NA|TRBD1
TGCGCCAGCAGCCAACGTACCGGGACAGGGAGTGACGAGCAGTACTTC
CASSQRTGTGSDEQYF
>TRBJ2-2|TRBV2|NA|TRBD2
TGTGCCAGCAGTGATAGTTTCCCCGGGGAGGGGAACACCGGGGAGCTGTTTTTT
CASSDSFPGEGNTGELFF
>TRBJ1-5|TRBV7-9|once|NA
TGTGCCAGCAGCTTAACGGGGGGCAGTCAGCCCCAGCATTTT
CASSLTGGSQPQHF
>TRBJ2-2|TRBV5-6|NA|TRBD2
TGTGCCAGCAGCACCACTAGCGGGGCTTTCCCCGGGGAGCTGTTTTTT
CASSTTSGAFPGELFF
>TRBJ2-5|TRBV5-6|NA|TRBD2
TGTGCCAGCAGCTCCCCCCGGGTAGCGGGAGATCAAGAGACCCAGTACTTC
CASSSPRVAGDQETQYF
>TRBJ2-3|TRBV5-6|few|TRBD2
TGTGCCAGCAGCACTAGCGGGGTAAGGGCAGATACGCAGTATTTT
CASSTSGVRADTQYF
>TRBJ2-7|TRBV5-4|NA|TRBD2
TGTGCCAGCAGCTTGGGGGGTGGGACTAGCGGCTACGAGCAGTACTTC
CASSLGGGTSGYEQYF
>TRBJ1-4|TRBV4-3|NA|NA
TGCGCCAGCAGCCAAGGGGATCTCCGGGACACCGACCATGAAAAACTGTTTTTT
CASSQGDLRDTDHEKLFF
>TRBJ2-7|TRBV5-1|NA|NA
TGCGCCAGCAGCACCTCCAGGGAAAACGAGCAGTACTTC
CASSTSRENEQYF
>TRBJ1-5|TRBV4-3|NA|NA
TGCGCCAGCAGCCAAGATTACGGCGGAAGTCAGCCCCAGCATTTT
CASSQDYGGSQPQHF
>TRBJ2-5|TRBV2|NA|NA
TGTGCCAGCAGCGGAGAGGGAGAGACCCAGTACTTC
CASSGEGETQYF
>TRBJ1-6|TRBV28|NA|TRBD1
TGTGCCAGCAGTACTCAGACAGGGGCCTCGCCAACCCTCCACTTT
CASSTQTGASPTLHF
>TRBJ1-1|TRBV2|NA|NA
TGTGCCAGCAGTCTACAGGGAGTGAACACTGAAGCTTTCTTT
CASSLQGVNTEAFF